These 30 T cell receptor beta chains were all obtained from the same sample, sequenced in a study of early T cells in non-severe SARS-CoV-2 infection. TCRdb re-called the 5' RACE reads through MiXCR, storing one row per CDR3 protein. The profile shows about 45,000 distinct CDR3 sequences, around a tenth of them singletons. The material sequenced was whole blood. Source of these receptors: an adult who was a healthcare worker with PCR-confirmed SARS-CoV-2 infection or an uninfected control (not recorded which).

Many counts were recorded for this clonotype. The chain links TRBV20-1 to TRBJ1-5; D remains ambiguous. Germline lookup yields CDR1 DFQATT and CDR2 SNEGSKA (reference sequence). The V and J ends lost 3 bases and 6 bases respectively, with 9 bases between them. The CDR3 consists of 12 residues. This chain's CDR3 is CSASAGLQPQHF. CDR3 DNA: TGCAGTGCTAGTGCTGGGCTTCAGCCCCAGCATTTT.

This clonotype has just a few counts. This rearrangement joins TRBV5-4 to TRBJ2-3, with TRBD2 matching over 9 bases. After removal of 7 bases from V and 3 bases from J, the junction contained 12 bases not matched to a gene. Germline CDR1 reads SGHNT; CDR2 reads YYREEE (reference sequence). This CDR3 spans 16 amino acids. The CDR3 loop reads CASGSIAGASTDTQYF. CDR3 sequence (DNA): TGTGCCAGCGGTTCGATAGCGGGAGCTAGTACAGATACGCAGTATTTT.

This clonotype has a handful of counts. J is TRBJ2-7 and V is TRBV9, with a possible D match to TRBD2 (6 bases). Per germline, CDR1 SGDLS and CDR2 YYNGEE. V shed 0 bases and J shed 3 bases, with 13 bases lying between them. The CDR3 length is 15 residues. CDR3 residues: CASSVGPSAGYEQYF. The CDR3 coding sequence is TGTGCCAGCAGCGTAGGCCCTAGCGCGGGCTACGAGCAGTACTTC.

This clonotype was seen a handful of times. V gene TRBV10-2 combines with J gene TRBJ1-2, with TRBD1 matching 7 bases. The V segment lost 3 bases and the J segment 6 bases; nucleotides outside the gene matches: 10. Germline lookup yields CDR1 WSHSY and CDR2 SAAADI. This CDR3 is built from 15 residues. The CDR3 spells CASSESLDRVNGYTF. CDR3 nucleotides: TGCGCCAGCAGTGAATCTCTCGACAGGGTAAATGGCTACACCTTC.

The chain carries TRBV28 and TRBJ1-5, with D unresolved. Germline V lookup: CDR1 MDHEN, CDR2 SYDVKM. With 6 bases removed from V and 2 bases from J, the gap between germline ends came to 8 bases. CDR3 size: 13 residues. The CDR3 loop is CASRSSGNQPQHF. CDR3 DNA: TGTGCCAGCAGATCGTCGGGCAATCAGCCCCAGCATTTT.

This clonotype was counted between two and nine times. This chain uses TRBV28 with TRBJ2-7, with D perhaps TRBD2 (6 bases). Germline-derived CDR1 and CDR2 are MDHEN and SYDVKM. The CDR3 consists of 14 residues. V lost 3 bases and J lost 7, with 16 bases in between. The CDR3 region is CASSFGGTGWEQYF. Here the CDR3 DNA reads TGTGCCAGCAGTTTTGGTGGGACTGGGTGGGAGCAGTACTTC.

This chain uses TRBV28 with TRBJ2-3; perhaps D is TRBD1 or TRBD2 (5 bases each). The CDR3 is made up of 14 amino acids. The V and J ends lost 7 bases and 1 base respectively, with 12 bases between them. In germline, CDR1 is MDHEN, CDR2 SYDVKM. CDR3 nucleotide sequence: TGTGCCAGCATTGCCGGGGCAGGCACAGATACGCAGTATTTT. As protein: CASIAGAGTDTQYF. Drawing the rest from reference TRBV28 and TRBJ2-3, the complete variable domain is DVKVTQSSRYLVKRTGEKVFLECVQDMDHENMFWYRQDPGLGLRLIYFSYDVKMKEKGDIPEGYSVSREKKERFSLILESASTNQTSMYLCASIAGAGTDTQYFGPGTRLTVL.

The sample holds many counts of this clonotype. J is TRBJ2-3 and V is TRBV7-3, with TRBD2 matching 11 bases. From germline, CDR1 is SGHTA and CDR2 FQGTGA. V was clipped by 5 bases and J by 5 bases; unmatched bases: 9. This CDR3 region has 16 residues. CDR3 amino acids: CASSPISGRDGDTQYF. CDR3 in DNA: TGTGCCAGCAGCCCAATTAGCGGGAGGGATGGAGATACGCAGTATTTT.

This clonotype was picked up many times. J is TRBJ2-3 and V is TRBV7-6; D may be TRBD1 (5 bases). V was trimmed by 5 bases and J by 1 base, leaving 19 bases between them. Germline V gene data show CDR1 as SGHVS and CDR2 as FNYEAQ. The CDR3 spans 17 residues. The CDR3 spells CASSGDPPGWGTDTQYF. DNA of the CDR3: TGTGCCAGCAGCGGCGACCCCCCAGGGTGGGGCACAGATACGCAGTATTTT. The whole variable domain, filled in from reference TRBV7-6 and TRBJ2-3, reads GAGVSQSPRYKVTKRGQDVALRCDPISGHVSLYWYRQALGQGPEFLTYFNYEAQQDKSGLPNDRFSAERPEGSISTLTIQRTEQRDSAMYRCASSGDPPGWGTDTQYFGPGTRLTVL.

V is TRBV12-3 or TRBV12-4 and J is TRBJ2-1; D not certain. Trimming shortened V by 8 bases and J by 9 bases, and 8 bases separated the two germline ends. This CDR3 is 10 amino acids long. This CDR3 reads CASGVVEQFF. DNA of the CDR3: TGTGCCAGCGGGGTGGTTGAGCAGTTCTTC.

The rearrangement links TRBV12-3 or TRBV12-4 to TRBJ2-1; D is uncertain. This CDR3 is 12 amino acids long. V was shortened by 3 bases and J by 10 bases, with 10 bases between the two germline ends. The DNA for the CDR3 is TGTGCCAGCAGTTTGGTTGAGGCGGAGCAGTTCTTC. Translated, it gives CASSLVEAEQFF.

This clonotype has a count of ten or more. This chain joins TRBV7-9 and TRBJ1-1, with a weak D call TRBD1 (5 bases). The germline V and J ends were trimmed by 11 bases and 4 bases, with 23 bases remaining between them. CDR3 length: 15 amino acids. CDR1 is SEHNR, CDR2 FQNEAQ, per germline (reference sequence). The CDR3 loop is CASSLGGGRSTEAFF. The CDR3 region has the DNA TGTGCCTCCTCCTTAGGCGGGGGTCGGAGCACTGAAGCTTTCTTT.

This clonotype has ten or more counts. The rearrangement links TRBV29-1 to TRBJ1-1; D gene unclear. Trimming took off 6 bases at V and 0 bases at J, with 5 bases between the two ends. Per germline, CDR1 SQVTM and CDR2 ANQGSEA. The CDR3 consists of 11 residues. The CDR3 reads CSVQLNTEAFF. CDR3 nucleotides: TGCAGCGTACAGTTGAACACTGAAGCTTTCTTT.

This clonotype was recorded at least ten times. The gene calls are TRBV5-4 and TRBJ2-2; TRBD1 agrees at 7 bases. V dropped 4 bases and J dropped 5; count of bases not matched to a gene: 5. Germline-derived CDR1 and CDR2 are SGHNT and YYREEE (reference sequence). The CDR3 totals 14 residues. The CDR3 protein is CASSANRGTGELFF. CDR3 nucleotide sequence: TGTGCCAGCAGCGCGAACAGGGGTACCGGGGAGCTGTTTTTT. Based on the CDR3 plus reference TRBV5-4 and TRBJ2-2, the full variable domain is ETGVTQSPTHLIKTRGQQVTLRCSSQSGHNTVSWYQQALGQGPQFIFQYYREEENGRGNFPPRFSGLQFPNYSSELNVNALELDDSALYLCASSANRGTGELFFGEGSRLTVL.

The chain is built from TRBV28 and TRBJ2-1, with 8 positions matching TRBD2. The CDR3 totals 12 residues. With V trimmed by 3 bases and J by 10 bases, 2 bases remained unmatched. Germline V lookup: CDR1 MDHEN, CDR2 SYDVKM. The CDR3 DNA sequence: TGTGCCAGCAGTTTTCGGGAGGGCGAGCAGTTCTTC. Translating it yields CASSFREGEQFF.

This clonotype was detected ten times or more. This chain uses TRBV28 with TRBJ2-7, with TRBD2 identical over 9 bases. The CDR3 spans 15 residues. J gave up 1 base and V 6 bases, and 7 bases lay outside the gene matches. Germline V lookup: CDR1 MDHEN, CDR2 SYDVKM. The CDR3 loop reads CASSQTSGGSYEQYF. In nucleotides, the CDR3 is TGTGCCAGCAGCCAGACTAGCGGCGGTTCCTACGAGCAGTACTTC.

This clonotype was detected ten times or more. A junction boundary mismatches the germline segment, possibly from a read error. V and J are TRBV7-7 and TRBJ2-7; 10 bases are shared with TRBD1. Germline CDR1 reads SSHAT; CDR2 reads FNYEAQ (reference sequence). This CDR3 contains 15 residues. In DNA form, the CDR3 reads TGTGCTAGCAGCTTTGGGACAGGGGACCCTTACGAGCAGTACTTC. Encoded protein: CASSFGTGDPYEQYF.

This clonotype appeared a few times. V is TRBV24-1 and J is TRBJ2-7, with 9 bases that match TRBD1. V lost 0 bases, J lost 2 bases, and 4 bases stayed unmatched. The CDR3 has 16 residues. CDR1 and CDR2 (germline): KGHDR, SFDVKD. For the CDR3, the DNA is TGTGCCACCAGTGATTTGCATTGGGACAGGGCCTACGAGCAGTACTTC. Its protein is CATSDLHWDRAYEQYF.

This clonotype was detected ten times or more. The V gene is TRBV5-1, the J gene TRBJ2-5; the match to TRBD2 covers 13 bases. Trimming took 4 bases from V and 7 from J; bases not matched to a gene: 7. Germline assignment: CDR1 SGHRS and CDR2 YFSETQ. The CDR3 consists of 15 residues. Written as DNA, the CDR3 is TGCGCCAGCAGCCGCGGACTAGCGGGAGTCGCGACCCAGTACTTC. Protein: CASSRGLAGVATQYF.

This chain uses TRBV28 with TRBJ1-6, with 8 bases matching TRBD1. The germline CDR1 and CDR2 sequences are MDHEN and SYDVKM. Unmatched junction bases numbered 5, after V lost 6 bases and J lost 1 base. This CDR3 comprises 16 residues. DNA for the CDR3: TGTGCCAGCAGGCGACAGGGGAAGTCCTATAATTCACCCCTCCACTTT. Encoded protein: CASRRQGKSYNSPLHF.

This clonotype was seen many times. V gene TRBV6-1 combines with J gene TRBJ1-5, with D unclear. This CDR3 is built from 15 residues. Per germline, CDR1 MNHNS and CDR2 SASEGT. V was clipped by 1 base and J by 3 bases, with 10 bases between them. CDR3 nucleotides: TGTGCCAGCAGTGAAGAGGAACACCTCAATCAGCCCCAGCATTTT. This codes for CASSEEEHLNQPQHF.

This clonotype has a handful of counts. The J gene is TRBJ2-1, the V gene TRBV20-1; no definite D call. The CDR3 consists of 14 residues. CDR1 and CDR2 from the germline V gene are DFQATT and SNEGSKA (reference sequence). V gave up 8 bases and J gave up 5 bases, with 19 bases separating them. CDR3 sequence (DNA): TGCAGTCCGGCCTTAGCACAGAGCCACAATGAGCAGTTCTTC. It encodes CSPALAQSHNEQFF.

The table lists this clonotype with a few counts. The chain is built from TRBV20-1 and TRBJ2-7, with 9 bases identical to TRBD2. V was clipped by 3 bases and J by 3 bases; unmatched bases: 21. Germline V gene data show CDR1 as DFQATT and CDR2 as SNEGSKA (reference sequence). The CDR3 has 19 amino acids. CDR3 nucleotides: TGCAGTGCTAGGGCGGTCGGCAGGGGAACTAGCGGGTCGTACTACGAGCAGTACTTC. The encoded protein is CSARAVGRGTSGSYYEQYF.

This clonotype was counted at least ten times. The chain joins TRBV5-1 to TRBJ2-1; possibly TRBD2 for D (6 bases). Deletions cut 2 bases from V and 15 bases from J, with 30 bases between. Looked up from germline, CDR1 is SGHRS and CDR2 is YFSETQ. The CDR3 contains 17 residues. The CDR3 protein is CASSLPPSPGLQPPPFF. The CDR3 coding sequence is TGCGCCAGCAGCTTACCCCCCAGCCCGGGACTTCAACCTCCGCCGTTCTTC.

This clonotype was picked up a small number of times. This chain links TRBV28 with TRBJ2-3; possibly TRBD1 or TRBD2 for D (5 bases each). Germline CDR1 is MDHEN and CDR2 is SYDVKM. The CDR3 loop spans 14 amino acids. Deletions cut 10 bases from V and 6 bases from J, with 20 bases between. The CDR3 sequence: CATSDSLGLDTQYF. The DNA for the CDR3 is TGTGCCACCTCGGACTCCCTGGGGCTCGATACGCAGTATTTT.

The chain joins TRBV6-6 to TRBJ2-1; tentative D call: TRBD2 (6 bases). The V gene lost 6 bases and the J gene lost 8 bases, with 20 bases spanning the gap. Looked up from germline, CDR1 is MNHNY and CDR2 is SVGAGI (reference sequence). This CDR3 contains 15 residues. This chain's CDR3 is CASSLGTHGIDEQFF. DNA of the CDR3: TGTGCCAGCAGCTTAGGGACTCACGGTATCGATGAGCAGTTCTTC.

This clonotype was counted ten times or more. This chain connects TRBV15 to TRBJ2-5, with 7 nucleotides matching TRBD1. With V trimmed by 0 bases and J by 1 base, 5 bases remained unmatched. The CDR3 has 16 residues. From germline, CDR1 is LNHNV and CDR2 YYDKDF (reference sequence). The CDR3, as DNA: TGTGCCACCAGCAGAGACAGGACAGGTCCCCAAGAGACCCAGTACTTC. Translated: CATSRDRTGPQETQYF.

This clonotype turned up a few times. The V gene is TRBV11-3, the J gene TRBJ2-1; no clear D. The CDR3 is 17 amino acids. CDR1 is SGHNT, CDR2 YENEEA, per germline. V was pared by 0 bases and J by 2 bases, with 14 bases between. Here the CDR3 DNA reads TGTGCCAGCAGCTTAGATCTCCCGGGCAGTCCCTACAATGAGCAGTTCTTC. Translated, it gives CASSLDLPGSPYNEQFF.

Many counts were recorded for this clonotype. The rearrangement links TRBV4-1 to TRBJ2-7, with no clear D. CDR1 MGHRA and CDR2 YSYEKL come from the germline V gene. This CDR3 region has 16 residues. With 0 bases removed from V and 0 bases from J, the gap between germline ends came to 12 bases. The CDR3 loop is CASSQDSSGGSYEQYF. CDR3 coding DNA: TGCGCCAGCAGCCAAGATAGCTCGGGCGGCTCCTACGAGCAGTACTTC.

This clonotype has only a few counts. The chain is built from TRBV28 and TRBJ2-3, with D perhaps matching TRBD1 (5 bases). Per the germline V gene, CDR1 is MDHEN and CDR2 is SYDVKM. V lost 3 bases, J lost 1 base, and 20 bases lay in between. The CDR3 totals 18 residues. The CDR3, as DNA: TGTGCCAGCAGTTTTTATGGTGTTAGGGGTTCGGGCACAGATACGCAGTATTTT. Residues: CASSFYGVRGSGTDTQYF.